This TCR beta chain was captured by sequencing in a study of chemoradiotherapy in HPV16-positive cancers. Measured with immunoSEQ multiplex PCR; TCRdb has only the in-frame clones, and not every one. The sample has tens of thousands of clones; approximately 94% are singletons. The germline CDR1 and CDR2 sequences are SQVTM and ANQGSEA. Trimming removed 0 bases from V and 1 base from J, with 21 bases in between. This CDR3 spans 19 amino acids. Over chemoradiotherapy, repertoires were sampled more than once. The genes are TRBV29-1 and TRBJ1-4; D uncertain. The clonotype originates from a human donor with HPV-associated anogenital cancer. The sample was gathered from a patient who underwent chemoradiotherapy. CDR3 DNA: TGCAGCGTTGAAGATCGGATGCCACAGTGGGGTAGAACTAATGAAAAACTGTTTTTT. Its protein product is CSVEDRMPQWGRTNEKLFF.